This T cell receptor beta chain was retrieved from a study of shared clonotypes between healthy human individuals. Authors' data handling: Owing to the provision of junction-only sequences devoid of quality scores by immunoSEQ, filtering differed. This table comes from immunoSEQ multiplex PCR, and its TCRdb copy is limited to in-frame clones, with some not included. V and J calls and clone size are those listed in that table; D and trimming were worked out from the DNA. The sample holds under 350,000 clones, roughly 84% seen once. Trimming stripped 8 bases from V and 1 base from J, with 17 bases between. The CDR3 covers 16 residues. CDR1 is MNHEY and CDR2 is SMNVEV in the germline V gene (reference sequence).

Source material: memory CD8+ T cells sorted from blood. The subset here: CD45RO+ cells pooled with CCR7-negative TemRA cells. The chain links TRBV27 to TRBJ2-2; D not certain. The clonotype was recovered from a man aged 18 to 30 in good health. The CDR3 loop is CASQNMVGWNTGELFF. CDR3 DNA: TGTGCCAGCCAGAATATGGTGGGGTGGAACACCGGGGAGCTGTTTTTT.